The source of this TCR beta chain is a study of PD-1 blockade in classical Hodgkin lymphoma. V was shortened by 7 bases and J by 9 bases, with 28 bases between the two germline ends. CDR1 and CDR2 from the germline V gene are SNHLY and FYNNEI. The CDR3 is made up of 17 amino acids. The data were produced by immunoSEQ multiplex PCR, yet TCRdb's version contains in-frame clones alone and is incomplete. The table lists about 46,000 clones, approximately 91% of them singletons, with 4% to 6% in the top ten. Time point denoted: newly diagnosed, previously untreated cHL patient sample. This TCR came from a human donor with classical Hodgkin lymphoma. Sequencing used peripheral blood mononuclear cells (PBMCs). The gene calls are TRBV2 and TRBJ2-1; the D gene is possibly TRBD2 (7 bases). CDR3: CASNPLGGGSPTTEQFF. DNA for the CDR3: TGTGCCAGCAACCCCCTCGGGGGCGGGAGCCCTACAACTGAGCAGTTCTTC.